These 7 T cell receptor beta chains originate from one sample sequenced in a study of T cell responses to AZD1222 COVID-19 vaccine. Libraries were prepared by immunoSEQ multiplex PCR; TCRdb keeps only in-frame clonotypes and omits some of them. The sample contains around 130,000 clones, roughly 92% of which appear only once. Sequencing was performed on peripheral blood, taken 28 days after the second AZD1222 dose. All receptors derive from an adult who received the AZD1222 COVID-19 vaccine.

The rearrangement uses TRBV5-1 and TRBJ1-2, with a tentative D call TRBD1 (5 bases). Germline loops: CDR1 SGHRS, CDR2 YFSETQ. This CDR3 is 16 amino acids long. Between the trimmed V and J ends, which lost 1 base and 5 bases, there was a span of 18 bases. CDR3 sequence: CASSLLSGAGRYGYTF. The CDR3 nucleotides read TGCGCCAGCAGCTTGTTGTCTGGGGCGGGACGATATGGCTACACCTTC.

The gene calls are TRBV4-3 and TRBJ2-7; D is undetermined. With 2 bases removed from V and 3 bases from J, the gap between germline ends came to 11 bases. Germline V gene data show CDR1 as LGHNA and CDR2 as YSLEER. This CDR3 contains 14 residues. The CDR3 loop is CASSQYYSGYEQYF. The CDR3 DNA reads TGCGCCAGCAGCCAATACTACTCCGGCTACGAGCAGTACTTC.

The rearrangement joins TRBV3-1 (or the pseudogene TRBV3-2) to TRBJ2-2; 16 positions agree with TRBD2. Germline V CDR1 and CDR2: LGHDT, YNNKEL (reference sequence). The length of the CDR3 is 15 residues. V trimming: 7 bases; J trimming: 6 bases; junction bases outside the gene matches: 2. CDR3: CASTGLAGGAGELFF. The CDR3 region has the DNA TGTGCCAGCACGGGACTAGCGGGAGGGGCCGGGGAGCTGTTTTTT.

The chain couples TRBV3-1 (or the pseudogene TRBV3-2) to TRBJ2-1, with 10 bases matching TRBD2. Germline CDR1 reads LGHDT; CDR2 reads YNNKEL (reference sequence). This CDR3 region has 13 residues. With V trimmed by 1 base and J by 9 bases, 0 bases remained unmatched. CDR3 protein: CASSQGLAGEQFF. CDR3 sequence (DNA): TGTGCCAGCAGCCAAGGACTAGCGGGTGAGCAGTTCTTC.

This clone has more than one count but fewer than ten. The chain recombines TRBV20-1 with TRBJ2-7; D remains ambiguous. The CDR3 is made up of 12 amino acids. Germline lookup yields CDR1 DFQATT and CDR2 SNEGSKA (reference sequence). Trimming shortened V by 3 bases and J by 0 bases, and 6 bases separated the two germline ends. CDR3 coding DNA: TGCAGTGCTAGTAAGAGCTCCTACGAGCAGTACTTC. Encoded protein: CSASKSSYEQYF.

The genes are TRBV19 and TRBJ2-7, with D possibly TRBD1 on 6 matching bases. V dropped 3 bases and J dropped 4 bases, with 13 bases sitting between them. This CDR3 spans 14 amino acids. Germline V CDR1 and CDR2: LNHDA, SQIVND (reference sequence). The CDR3 here is CASSMGHPGYEQYF. The CDR3 DNA reads TGTGCCAGTAGTATGGGACATCCGGGGTACGAGCAGTACTTC. The full variable domain, rest sourced from reference TRBV19 and TRBJ2-7, is DGGITQSPKYLFRKEGQNVTLSCEQNLNHDAMYWYRQDPGQGLRLIYYSQIVNDFQKGDIAEGYSVSREKKESFPLTVTSAQKNPTAFYLCASSMGHPGYEQYFGPGTRLTVT.

The chain recombines TRBV28 with TRBJ1-2; D remains unclear. CDR3 length equals 13 residues. Germline loops: CDR1 MDHEN, CDR2 SYDVKM. V was trimmed by 7 bases and J by 1 base, leaving 10 bases between them. The DNA of the CDR3 is TGTGCCAGCAAGTATGGAGGTAACTATGGCTACACCTTC. Protein: CASKYGGNYGYTF.